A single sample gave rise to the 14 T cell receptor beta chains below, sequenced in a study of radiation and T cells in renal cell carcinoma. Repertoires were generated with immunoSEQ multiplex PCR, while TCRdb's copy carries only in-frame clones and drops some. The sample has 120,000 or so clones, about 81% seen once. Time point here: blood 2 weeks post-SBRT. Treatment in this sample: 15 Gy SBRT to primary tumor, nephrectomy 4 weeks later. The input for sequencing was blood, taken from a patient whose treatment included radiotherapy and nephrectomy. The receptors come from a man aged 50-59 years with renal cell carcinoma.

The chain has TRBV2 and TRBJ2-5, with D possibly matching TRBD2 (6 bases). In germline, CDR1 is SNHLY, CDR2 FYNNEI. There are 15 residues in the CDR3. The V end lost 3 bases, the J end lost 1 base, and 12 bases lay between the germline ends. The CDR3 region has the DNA TGTGCCAGCAGTGACTTGGGCGGGGCCCAAGAGACCCAGTACTTC. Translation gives CASSDLGGAQETQYF.

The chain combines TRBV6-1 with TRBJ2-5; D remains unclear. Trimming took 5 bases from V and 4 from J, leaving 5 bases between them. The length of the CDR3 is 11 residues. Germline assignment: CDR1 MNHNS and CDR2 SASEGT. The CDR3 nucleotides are TGTGCCAGCAGTACCGTAGAGACCCAGTACTTC. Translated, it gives CASSTVETQYF.

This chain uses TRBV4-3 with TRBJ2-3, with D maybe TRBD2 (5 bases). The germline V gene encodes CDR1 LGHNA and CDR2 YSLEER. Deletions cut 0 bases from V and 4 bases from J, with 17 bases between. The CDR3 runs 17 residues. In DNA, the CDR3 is TGCGCCAGCAGCCAAGATTGGGCACGAGGGCCGTCAGATACGCAGTATTTT. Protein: CASSQDWARGPSDTQYF.

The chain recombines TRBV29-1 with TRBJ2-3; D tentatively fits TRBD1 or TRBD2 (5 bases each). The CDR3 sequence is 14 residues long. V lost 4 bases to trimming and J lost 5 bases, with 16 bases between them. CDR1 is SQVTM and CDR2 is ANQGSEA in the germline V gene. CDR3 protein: CSVGGAGRKDTQYF. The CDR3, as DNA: TGCAGCGTTGGAGGGGCAGGCCGGAAAGATACGCAGTATTTT.

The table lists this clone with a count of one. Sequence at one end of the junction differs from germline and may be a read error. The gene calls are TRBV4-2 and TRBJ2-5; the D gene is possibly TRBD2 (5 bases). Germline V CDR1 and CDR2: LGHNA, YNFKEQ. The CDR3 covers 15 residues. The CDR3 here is CASSLQSGIQETRYF. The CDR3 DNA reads TGTGCCAGCAGCCTACAATCCGGGATCCAAGAGACCCGGTACTTC.

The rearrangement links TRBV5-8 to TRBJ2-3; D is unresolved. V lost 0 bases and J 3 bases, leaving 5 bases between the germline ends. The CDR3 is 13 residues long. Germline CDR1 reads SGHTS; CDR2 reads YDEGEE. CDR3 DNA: TGTGCCAGCAGCTTGGGGCTGACAGATACGCAGTATTTT. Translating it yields CASSLGLTDTQYF.

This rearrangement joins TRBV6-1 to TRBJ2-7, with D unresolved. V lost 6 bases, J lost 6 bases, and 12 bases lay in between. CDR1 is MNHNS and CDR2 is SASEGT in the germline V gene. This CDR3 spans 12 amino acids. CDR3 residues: CASRRPLSEQYF. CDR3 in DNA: TGTGCCAGCAGGAGACCTTTGTCCGAGCAGTACTTC.

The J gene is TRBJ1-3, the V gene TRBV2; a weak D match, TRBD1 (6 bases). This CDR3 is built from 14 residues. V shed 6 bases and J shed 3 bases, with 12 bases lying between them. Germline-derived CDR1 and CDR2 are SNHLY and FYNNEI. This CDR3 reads CASRQGSFGNTIYF. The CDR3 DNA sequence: TGTGCCAGCAGACAGGGTTCCTTTGGAAACACCATATATTTT.

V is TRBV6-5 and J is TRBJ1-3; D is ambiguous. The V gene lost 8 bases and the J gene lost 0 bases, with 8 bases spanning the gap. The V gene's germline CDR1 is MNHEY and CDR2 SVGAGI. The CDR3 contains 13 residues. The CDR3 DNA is TGTGCCAGCCTCTCGAGCTCTGGAAACACCATATATTTT. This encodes CASLSSSGNTIYF.

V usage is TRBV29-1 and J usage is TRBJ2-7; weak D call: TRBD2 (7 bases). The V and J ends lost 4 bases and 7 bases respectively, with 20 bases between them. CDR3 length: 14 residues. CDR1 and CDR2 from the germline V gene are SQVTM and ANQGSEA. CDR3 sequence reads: CSVVSRGGRREQYF. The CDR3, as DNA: TGCAGCGTTGTTTCGAGGGGGGGCCGAAGAGAGCAGTACTTC.

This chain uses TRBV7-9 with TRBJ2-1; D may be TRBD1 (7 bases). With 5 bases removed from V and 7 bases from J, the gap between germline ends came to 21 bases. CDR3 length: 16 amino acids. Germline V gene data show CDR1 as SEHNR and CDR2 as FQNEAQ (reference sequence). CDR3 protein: CASSPLTTQGRNEQFF. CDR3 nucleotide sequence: TGTGCCAGCAGCCCCCTAACCACACAGGGGAGGAATGAGCAGTTCTTC. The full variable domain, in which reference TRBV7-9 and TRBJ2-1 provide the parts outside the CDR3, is DTGVSQNPRHKITKRGQNVTFRCDPISEHNRLYWYRQTLGQGPEFLTYFQNEAQLEKSRLLSDRFSAERPKGSFSTLEIQRTEQGDSAMYLCASSPLTTQGRNEQFFGPGTRLTVL.

The CDR3 here is CASTQGHYGYTF. In DNA, the CDR3 is TGTGCCAGTACGCAGGGACACTATGGCTACACCTTC. V gene TRBV19 combines with J gene TRBJ1-2; possible D gene TRBD1, 5 bases. Trimming removed 7 bases from V and 3 bases from J, with 9 bases in between. The germline gives CDR1 LNHDA, CDR2 SQIVND (reference sequence). The CDR3 spans 12 residues.

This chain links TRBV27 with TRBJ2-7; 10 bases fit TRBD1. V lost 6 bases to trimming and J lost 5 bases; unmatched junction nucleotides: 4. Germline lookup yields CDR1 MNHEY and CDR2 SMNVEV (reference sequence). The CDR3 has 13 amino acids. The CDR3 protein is CASRGTGVDEQYF. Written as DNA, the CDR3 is TGTGCCAGCAGGGGGACAGGGGTTGACGAGCAGTACTTC.

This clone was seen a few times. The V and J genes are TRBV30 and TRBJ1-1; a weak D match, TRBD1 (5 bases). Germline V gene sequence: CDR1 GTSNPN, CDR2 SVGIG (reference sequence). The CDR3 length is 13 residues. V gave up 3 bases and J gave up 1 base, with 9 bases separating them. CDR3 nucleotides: TGTGCCTGGAGGCTGGACAAGAACACTGAAGCTTTCTTT. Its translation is CAWRLDKNTEAFF. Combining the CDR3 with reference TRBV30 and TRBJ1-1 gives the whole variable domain SQTIHQWPATLVQPVGSPLSLECTVEGTSNPNLYWYRQAAGRGLQLLFYSVGIGQISSEVPQNLSASRPQDRQFILSSKKLLLSDSGFYLCAWRLDKNTEAFFGQGTRLTVV.